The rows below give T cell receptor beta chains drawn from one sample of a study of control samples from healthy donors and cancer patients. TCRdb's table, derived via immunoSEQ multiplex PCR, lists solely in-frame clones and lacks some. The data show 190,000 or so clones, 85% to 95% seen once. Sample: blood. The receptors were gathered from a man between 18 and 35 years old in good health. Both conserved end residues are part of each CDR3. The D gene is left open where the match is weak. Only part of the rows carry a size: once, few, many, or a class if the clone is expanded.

cdr3_aa: CASSLTAGGAKQYF
cdr3_nt: TGTGCCAGCAGCTTAACCGCGGGCGGGGCAAAGCAGTACTTC
d_call: NA
clone_size: NA
j_call: TRBJ2-7
v_call: TRBV7-3

cdr3_aa: CAISKEGVAGYTF
cdr3_nt: TGTGCCATCAGCAAAGAAGGGGTGGCTGGCTACACCTTC
d_call: NA
clone_size: NA
j_call: TRBJ1-2
v_call: TRBV10-3

cdr3_aa: CASSLRGSNTEAFF
cdr3_nt: TGTGCCAGCAGTCTCCGGGGGAGTAACACTGAAGCTTTCTTT
d_call: NA
clone_size: NA
j_call: TRBJ1-1
v_call: TRBV2

cdr3_aa: CASGPDWGSEQFF
cdr3_nt: TGTGCTAGTGGTCCCGATTGGGGATCTGAGCAGTTCTTC
d_call: NA
clone_size: NA
j_call: TRBJ2-1
v_call: TRBV12-5

cdr3_aa: CASSRSDTEAFF
cdr3_nt: TGTGCCAGCAGCCGAAGCGATACTGAAGCTTTCTTT
d_call: NA
clone_size: NA
j_call: TRBJ1-1
v_call: TRBV7-9

cdr3_aa: CASSQFTGLYGYTF
cdr3_nt: TGTGCCAGCAGCCAATTTACAGGTCTCTATGGCTACACCTTC
d_call: NA
clone_size: NA
j_call: TRBJ1-2
v_call: TRBV14

cdr3_aa: CASSMDIGTDTQYF
cdr3_nt: TGTGCCAGCAGTATGGACATAGGCACAGATACGCAGTATTTT
d_call: NA
clone_size: NA
j_call: TRBJ2-3
v_call: TRBV28

cdr3_aa: CASSDKFSGNTEAFF
cdr3_nt: TGCGCCAGCAGCGACAAATTTTCGGGCAACACTGAAGCTTTCTTT
d_call: NA
clone_size: once
j_call: TRBJ1-1
v_call: TRBV5-1

cdr3_aa: CASSLSGSGKNSPLHF
cdr3_nt: TGTGCCAGCAGCTTGTCCGGGTCAGGGAAAAATTCACCCCTCCACTTT
d_call: NA
clone_size: NA
j_call: TRBJ1-6
v_call: TRBV7-6

cdr3_aa: CAISEPNANTGELFF
cdr3_nt: TGTGCCATCAGTGAGCCTAACGCGAACACCGGGGAGCTGTTTTTT
d_call: NA
clone_size: NA
j_call: TRBJ2-2
v_call: TRBV10-3

cdr3_aa: CASTPGGGPYNEQFF
cdr3_nt: TGTGCCAGCACCCCCGGGGGGGGGCCCTACAATGAGCAGTTCTTC
d_call: TRBD2
clone_size: NA
j_call: TRBJ2-1
v_call: TRBV5-6

cdr3_aa: CASSPPFESRQFF
cdr3_nt: TGTGCCAGCAGTCCACCTTTTGAGAGTAGGCAGTTCTTC
d_call: NA
clone_size: NA
j_call: TRBJ2-1
v_call: TRBV11-3

cdr3_aa: CASSPSSGGTNTDTQYF
cdr3_nt: TGTGCCAGCAGCCCGTCTAGCGGGGGAACGAACACAGATACGCAGTATTTT
d_call: TRBD2
clone_size: few
j_call: TRBJ2-3
v_call: TRBV7-9